This T cell receptor (beta chain) was sequenced in a study of shared clonotypes between healthy human individuals. Sequenced by immunoSEQ multiplex PCR; TCRdb stores in-frame clones only, minus some. Here the sample spans around 750,000 clones, around 72% being singletons. V dropped 4 bases and J dropped 1 base, with 17 bases sitting between them. This CDR3 comprises 16 residues. Looked up from germline, CDR1 is MNHEY and CDR2 is SMNVEV (reference sequence). V usage is TRBV27 and J usage is TRBJ2-7; D possibly matches TRBD1 or TRBD2 (7 bases each). The source is a woman under 40 in good health. Sample: memory CD4+ T cells sorted from blood. Subset denoted: CD45RA-negative fraction. The CDR3 DNA sequence: TGTGCCAGCAGTTCCCCGGGGAGGGGGCAATCCTACGAGCAGTACTTC. Translation: CASSSPGRGQSYEQYF.